The 27 T cell receptor beta chains below come from one sample, sequenced in a study of cytomegalovirus exposure and HLA in healthy donors. Vbeta (60) and Jbeta (13) primers were used in the PCR. Sequencing was performed with immunoSEQ multiplex PCR; in TCRdb, only in-frame clones are kept and a portion is missing. Here the sample spans 220,000 or so clones, around 86% being singletons. The sequenced sample was PBMCs. All receptors derive from a woman in her forties in good health and CMV-seronegative.

The V call is TRBV18, the J call TRBJ2-4; D unresolved. Deletions cut 3 bases from V and 2 bases from J, with 11 bases between. This CDR3 has 15 residues. Germline V gene lookup returns CDR1 KGHSH and CDR2 LQKENI. CDR3 in amino acids: CASSPPMKSKNIQYF. The DNA for the CDR3 is TGTGCCAGCTCACCCCCTATGAAGTCCAAAAACATTCAGTACTTC. The full variable domain, with the rest looked up from reference TRBV18 and TRBJ2-4, is NAGVMQNPRHLVRRRGQEARLRCSPMKGHSHVYWYRQLPEEGLKFMVYLQKENIIDESGMPKERFSAEFPKEGPSILRIQQVVRGDSAAYFCASSPPMKSKNIQYFGAGTRLSVL.

V usage is TRBV27 and J usage is TRBJ2-3, with 7 bases matching TRBD2. Germline CDR1 and CDR2: MNHEY and SMNVEV (reference sequence). CDR3 length: 16 residues. V lost 0 bases to trimming and J lost 2 bases; unmatched junction nucleotides: 5. This CDR3 is CASSLSAGEITDTQYF. The DNA of the CDR3 is TGTGCCAGCAGTTTATCGGCGGGAGAGATCACAGATACGCAGTATTTT.

The gene calls are TRBV7-2 and TRBJ1-1, with D perhaps TRBD1 (5 bases). Germline V gives CDR1 SGHTA, CDR2 FQGNSA. V dropped 3 bases and J dropped 2 bases, with 13 bases sitting between them. The CDR3 is made up of 15 amino acids. CDR3 coding DNA: TGTGCCAGCAGCTTTAGGGGTCTAACTAACACTGAAGCTTTCTTT. This translates into CASSFRGLTNTEAFF.

In its sample, this clone was seen a few times. The chain uses TRBV4-1 and TRBJ1-2; D is undetermined. This CDR3 has 15 residues. V lost 5 bases to trimming and J lost 6 bases, with 19 bases between them. Per the germline V gene, CDR1 is MGHRA and CDR2 is YSYEKL. CDR3 protein: CASSEYTEGSNGYTF. CDR3 in DNA: TGCGCCAGCAGCGAATATACCGAGGGTAGCAATGGCTACACCTTC.

This clone was observed a few times. This chain uses TRBV5-1 with TRBJ2-7; the D is unclear. In germline, CDR1 is SGHRS, CDR2 YFSETQ. This CDR3 has 14 residues. With 4 bases removed from V and 3 bases from J, the gap between germline ends came to 14 bases. DNA for the CDR3: TGCGCCAGCAGCGACTCCGCAGCGAGCTACGAGCAGTACTTC. This translates into CASSDSAASYEQYF.

The sample holds a few counts of this clone. Other DNA sequences in the sample encode the same CDR3. V and J are TRBV27 and TRBJ2-1, with a possible D match to TRBD2 (6 bases). Germline lookup yields CDR1 MNHEY and CDR2 SMNVEV (reference sequence). This CDR3 is 15 amino acids long. V was cut by 5 bases and J by 0 bases, with 11 bases left in between. The chain's CDR3 is CASSRSGSSYNEQFF. In DNA form, the CDR3 reads TGTGCCAGCAGTCGTAGCGGTAGCTCCTACAATGAGCAGTTCTTC.

Of note for this clone: A read error may produce the germline difference seen at one junction end. The chain employs TRBV4-1 and TRBJ2-7; D gene unclear. The germline V gene encodes CDR1 MGHRA and CDR2 YSYEKL. CDR3 length: 15 residues. The CDR3 here is CASSQAYDLSYEQYF. The CDR3 region has the DNA TGTGCCAGCAGCCAAGCTTACGACTTATCCTACGAGCAGTACTTC.

The sample holds a few counts of this clone. This chain connects TRBV29-1 to TRBJ2-2; D may be TRBD2 (5 bases). CDR3 length: 11 residues. Germline lookup yields CDR1 SQVTM and CDR2 ANQGSEA. Trimming removed 5 bases from V and 6 bases from J, with 7 bases in between. The CDR3 DNA is TGCAGCGTTAGGGAGTCCGGGGAGCTGTTTTTT. Amino acids: CSVRESGELFF.

The rearrangement links TRBV30 to TRBJ2-7, with D unclear. The length of the CDR3 is 12 residues. V was pared by 0 bases and J by 3 bases, with 6 bases between. Germline V gene data show CDR1 as GTSNPN and CDR2 as SVGIG (reference sequence). The CDR3, as DNA: TGTGCCTGGAGTGTCGGAGTCTACGAGCAGTACTTC. Translated, it gives CAWSVGVYEQYF.

This clone was seen once. V and J are TRBV29-1 and TRBJ2-4; D possibly corresponds to TRBD1 (6 bases). The CDR3 sequence is 13 residues long. Per the germline V gene, CDR1 is SQVTM and CDR2 is ANQGSEA. V gave up 3 bases and J gave up 8 bases, with 14 bases separating them. CDR3 in amino acids: CSVESSEGDIQYF. In nucleotides, the CDR3 is TGCAGCGTTGAGAGCTCTGAGGGGGACATTCAGTACTTC. Full variable domain (missing parts from reference TRBV29-1 and TRBJ2-4): SAVISQKPSRDICQRGTSLTIQCQVDSQVTMMFWYRQQPGQSLTLIATANQGSEATYESGFVIDKFPISRPNLTFSTLTVSNMSPEDSSIYLCSVESSEGDIQYFGAGTRLSVL.

V usage is TRBV29-1 and J usage is TRBJ1-1; D is possibly TRBD1 (5 bases). The CDR3 length is 13 residues. Germline CDR1 SQVTM, CDR2 ANQGSEA. V was trimmed by 3 bases and J by 4 bases, leaving 12 bases between them. In DNA form, the CDR3 reads TGCAGCGTTGAGGGGGGGTGGACCACTGAAGCTTTCTTT. This sequence encodes CSVEGGWTTEAFF.

The V and J genes are TRBV2 and TRBJ2-5; 9 bases match TRBD1. Trimming removed 5 bases from V and 4 bases from J; junction bases left unmatched: 17. The CDR3 covers 18 residues. Germline V gives CDR1 SNHLY, CDR2 FYNNEI. Written as DNA, the CDR3 is TGTGCCAGCAGTACCCAATCGACAGGGGGTTTTAAGGCAGAGACCCAGTACTTC. It is translated as CASSTQSTGGFKAETQYF.

Of note for this clone: In the same sample, other DNA sequences code for this CDR3. This chain connects TRBV10-3 to TRBJ2-2, with TRBD2 as a possible D gene (5 bases). Germline CDR1 is ENHRY and CDR2 is SYGVKD. Trimming took 5 bases from V and 3 from J, leaving 13 bases between them. The CDR3 is made up of 15 amino acids. Here the CDR3 reads CAISPSSRYTGELFF. The CDR3 DNA is TGTGCCATCAGTCCCTCTAGCCGCTACACCGGGGAGCTGTTTTTT.

This chain uses TRBV5-1 with TRBJ2-3; 7 positions agree with TRBD1. V gave up 3 bases and J gave up 3 bases; unmatched junction bases: 4. Germline-derived CDR1 and CDR2 are SGHRS and YFSETQ. The CDR3 is made up of 14 amino acids. The CDR3 DNA is TGCGCCAGCAGCTCGCACAGGGGAACAGATACGCAGTATTTT. Encoded protein: CASSSHRGTDTQYF. The whole variable domain, remainder taken from reference TRBV5-1 and TRBJ2-3, is KAGVTQTPRYLIKTRGQQVTLSCSPISGHRSVSWYQQTPGQGLQFLFEYFSETQRNKGNFPGRFSGRQFSNSRSEMNVSTLELGDSALYLCASSSHRGTDTQYFGPGTRLTVL.

This chain connects TRBV9 to TRBJ2-2; D call uncertain. With 0 bases removed from V and 4 bases from J, the gap between germline ends came to 7 bases. CDR1 and CDR2 from the germline V gene are SGDLS and YYNGEE. The length of the CDR3 is 14 residues. The CDR3 protein is CASSVGTITGELFF. The DNA for the CDR3 is TGTGCCAGCAGCGTAGGTACAATCACCGGGGAGCTGTTTTTT.

V is TRBV4-1 and J is TRBJ2-7; TRBD1 matches 12 bases. V shed 4 bases, J shed 5 bases, and the junction held 6 bases outside the gene matches. The CDR3 runs 15 residues. Germline loops: CDR1 MGHRA, CDR2 YSYEKL. CDR3 coding DNA: TGCGCCAGCAGCCGATCCGGGACAGGGGGCGACGAGCAGTACTTC. Amino acid sequence: CASSRSGTGGDEQYF.

This rearrangement joins TRBV6-5 to TRBJ2-2, with 7 nucleotides matching TRBD2. Germline assignment: CDR1 MNHEY and CDR2 SVGAGI. This CDR3 is built from 15 residues. The V gene end was trimmed by 5 bases and the J gene end by 6 bases; junction bases not matched to a gene: 9. CDR3 coding DNA: TGTGCCAGCAGTCTCATAGGGGAGGGTTCCGGGGAGCTGTTTTTT. Its translation is CASSLIGEGSGELFF.

The chain uses TRBV19 and TRBJ1-2; the D gene is possibly TRBD1 (6 bases). The CDR3 length is 13 residues. Germline V gene lookup returns CDR1 LNHDA and CDR2 SQIVND (reference sequence). The ends were cut back, 7 bases at V and 4 bases at J, with 13 bases in the middle. The CDR3 nucleotides are TGTGCCAGTAAAGACAGGCACATCTATGGCTACACCTTC. It translates to CASKDRHIYGYTF.

The rearrangement links TRBV7-8 to TRBJ1-1; 11 nucleotides align to TRBD1. The J segment lost 11 bases and the V segment lost 3 bases, leaving 2 bases of the junction unmatched. Germline CDR1 and CDR2: SGHVS and FQNEAQ. The CDR3 runs to 12 residues. CDR3 coding DNA: TGTGCCAGCAGCTTGGGACAGGGGGATGCTTTCTTT. Its translation: CASSLGQGDAFF.

This rearrangement joins TRBV6-6 to TRBJ1-2; 11 nucleotides match TRBD1. The CDR3 is made up of 15 amino acids. The germline V gene has CDR1 MNHNY and CDR2 SVGAGI (reference sequence). The V segment lost 5 bases and the J segment 4 bases; nucleotides outside the gene matches: 6. The CDR3 here is CASSTGTGGFYGYTF. The DNA of the CDR3 is TGTGCCAGCAGTACCGGGACAGGGGGATTCTATGGCTACACCTTC.

The V and J genes are TRBV5-4 and TRBJ2-2; TRBD2 matches at 16 bases. The germline CDR1 and CDR2 sequences are SGHNT and YYREEE (reference sequence). CDR3 size: 17 residues. Trimming at V came to 4 bases and at J to 4 bases, leaving 4 bases not matched to a gene. In DNA form, the CDR3 reads TGTGCCAGCAGCCGCGGGACTAGCGGGAGGGGCACCGGGGAGCTGTTTTTT. Translated: CASSRGTSGRGTGELFF.

This clone was seen a few times. The CDR3 nucleotides read TGTGCCAGCAGCGGACGACAGGAAAGGGGAGCCAACGTCCTGACTTTC. Protein product: CASSGRQERGANVLTF. The V gene is TRBV7-2, the J gene TRBJ2-6; D perhaps matches TRBD1 (6 bases). Trimming stripped 5 bases from V and 7 bases from J, with 18 bases between. CDR3 length: 16 amino acids. Germline CDR1 reads SGHTA; CDR2 reads FQGNSA.

The rearrangement joins TRBV30 to TRBJ1-5; possibly TRBD1 for D (6 bases). V lost 4 bases and J 3 bases, leaving 10 bases between the germline ends. The germline gives CDR1 GTSNPN, CDR2 SVGIG (reference sequence). This CDR3 contains 13 residues. DNA for the CDR3: TGTGCCTGGACACAGGGTGTCAATCAGCCCCAGCATTTT. As protein: CAWTQGVNQPQHF.

The chain is built from TRBV18 and TRBJ1-4; 9 bases align to TRBD1. After removal of 6 bases from V and 1 base from J, the junction contained 9 bases not matched to a gene. The CDR3 runs 17 residues. Germline loops: CDR1 KGHSH, CDR2 LQKENI. For the CDR3, the DNA is TGTGCCAGCTCGACAGGGGGAATTGGTGTAACTAATGAAAAACTGTTTTTT. Translation gives CASSTGGIGVTNEKLFF.

The V gene is TRBV19, the J gene TRBJ2-3; 9 positions agree with TRBD1. The trim removed 5 bases at V and 3 bases at J, leaving 3 bases unmatched. The CDR3 is 14 amino acids. Germline V gene data show CDR1 as LNHDA and CDR2 as SQIVND (reference sequence). The CDR3, as DNA: TGTGCCAGTAGTCGACAGGGGGGGACAGATACGCAGTATTTT. As protein: CASSRQGGTDTQYF.

This rearrangement joins TRBV6-1 to TRBJ2-2; the match to TRBD2 covers 15 bases. The CDR3 contains 19 residues. Trimming at V came to 3 bases and at J to 4 bases, leaving 9 bases not matched to a gene. Germline lookup yields CDR1 MNHNS and CDR2 SASEGT. The CDR3 nucleotides read TGTGCCAGCAGTGACCCGGGACTAGCGGGAGGTCGCGGCACCGGGGAGCTGTTTTTT. Protein sequence: CASSDPGLAGGRGTGELFF.

The chain has TRBV11-1 and TRBJ1-1; D unclear. The CDR3 is made up of 13 amino acids. CDR1 is SGHAT and CDR2 is FQDESV in the germline V gene (reference sequence). Trimming removed 5 bases from V and 0 bases from J, with 7 bases in between. As DNA, the CDR3 is TGTGCCAGCAGCCTGACAATGAACACTGAAGCTTTCTTT. Translated, it gives CASSLTMNTEAFF.